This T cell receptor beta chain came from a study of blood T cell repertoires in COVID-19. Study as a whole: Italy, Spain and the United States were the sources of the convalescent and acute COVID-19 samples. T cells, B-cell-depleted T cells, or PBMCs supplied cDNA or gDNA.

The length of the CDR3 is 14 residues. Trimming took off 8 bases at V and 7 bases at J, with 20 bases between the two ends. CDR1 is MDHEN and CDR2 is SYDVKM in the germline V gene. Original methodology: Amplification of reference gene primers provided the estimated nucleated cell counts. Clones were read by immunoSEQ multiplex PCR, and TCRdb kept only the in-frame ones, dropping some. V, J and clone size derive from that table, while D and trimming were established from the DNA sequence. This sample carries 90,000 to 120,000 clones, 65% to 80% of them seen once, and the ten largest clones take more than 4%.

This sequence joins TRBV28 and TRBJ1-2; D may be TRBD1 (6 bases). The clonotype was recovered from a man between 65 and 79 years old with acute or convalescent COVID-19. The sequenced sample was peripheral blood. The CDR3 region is CASSGGGAAIGYTF. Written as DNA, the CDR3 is TGTGCCAGCTCAGGTGGGGGGGCGGCCATTGGCTACACCTTC.